The T cell receptor beta chain described here comes from a study of identical twins. General study findings and limits: Fewer insertions marked abundant cord blood beta clonotypes; young adult naive trended weakly, memory not at all.

After template switching added a universal primer site, the resulting cDNA carried unique molecular identifiers. TCRdb reanalysed the 5' RACE reads using MiXCR and keeps one entry per CDR3 protein. The sample shows 700,000 or so distinct CDR3 sequences, roughly 8% of them seen only once. This clonotype was detected only a few times. Its target is not known. J gave up 0 bases and V 5 bases, and 9 bases lay outside the gene matches. Germline CDR1 and CDR2: SEHNR and FQNEAQ (reference sequence). This CDR3 spans 16 amino acids. With no exceptions, donors were healthy Caucasians. These same data were also listed under a study on yellow fever vaccine responses in identical twins. In that study: The authors reported partly convergent, partly personalized vaccine responses in identical twins.

The sequencing input was PBMCs. The chain has TRBV7-9 and TRBJ1-2; 7 bases are a match to TRBD1. This clonotype was obtained from a woman younger than 30 in good health. CDR3 in DNA: TGTGCCAGCAGCCAAAGGACAGGACCGACTAACTATGGCTACACCTTC. This translates into CASSQRTGPTNYGYTF.